The 15 T cell receptor beta chains given below trace back to one sample, sequenced in a study of blood T cell repertoires in COVID-19. Clones were sequenced by immunoSEQ multiplex PCR, and TCRdb holds only the in-frame ones, with some missing. The sample lists about 270,000 clones; approximately 89% were seen once. Sequenced sample: peripheral blood. Receptors originate from a man aged 40-55 years with active or convalescent COVID-19.

This rearrangement joins TRBV28 to TRBJ2-6, with D possibly TRBD2 on 7 matching bases. Trimming cost V 6 bases and J 0 bases, with 15 bases left between them. The CDR3 loop spans 17 amino acids. Germline V lookup: CDR1 MDHEN, CDR2 SYDVKM. The CDR3 DNA reads TGTGCCAGCAGGAACGGGGGGCAAGTCTCTGGGGCCAACGTCCTGACTTTC. The encoded protein is CASRNGGQVSGANVLTF.

The CDR3 region is CASSLQGGAGSQYF. DNA for the CDR3: TGTGCCAGCAGCTTGCAGGGGGGAGCCGGGTCCCAGTACTTC. This sequence joins TRBV13 and TRBJ2-5; D possibly corresponds to TRBD1 (7 bases). Per germline, CDR1 PRHDT and CDR2 FYEKMQ (reference sequence). V lost 3 bases and J lost 9, with 17 bases in between. The CDR3 length is 14 residues.

This chain links TRBV5-1 with TRBJ2-5, with 8 bases aligning to TRBD1. V lost 1 base and J lost 4; bases outside the gene matches: 9. This CDR3 has 16 residues. Germline V gene sequence: CDR1 SGHRS, CDR2 YFSETQ. The CDR3 spells CASSLTGTGGVETQYF. In nucleotides, the CDR3 is TGCGCCAGCAGCTTGACGGGTACAGGGGGAGTAGAGACCCAGTACTTC.

V gene TRBV5-4 combines with J gene TRBJ2-2; TRBD1 aligns across 7 bases. The CDR3 runs to 15 residues. The J segment lost 1 base and the V segment lost 1 base, leaving 1 base of the junction unmatched. CDR1 and CDR2 (germline): SGHNT, YYREEE (reference sequence). The CDR3 coding sequence is TGTGCCAGCAGCTTGTACAGGGGGAACACCGGGGAGCTGTTTTTT. It encodes CASSLYRGNTGELFF.

The rearrangement joins TRBV11-2 to TRBJ1-4; TRBD1 aligns across 7 bases. The J segment lost 7 bases and the V segment lost 2 bases, leaving 10 bases of the junction unmatched. The CDR3 spans 16 residues. The germline gives CDR1 SGHAT, CDR2 FQNNGV. The CDR3 reads CASSLTGARLGEKLFF. As DNA, the CDR3 is TGTGCCAGCAGCTTAACAGGGGCTCGTTTAGGTGAAAAACTGTTTTTT.

The chain couples TRBV5-5 to TRBJ1-3; D ambiguous. CDR1 SGHKS and CDR2 YYEKEE come from the germline V gene (reference sequence). V was trimmed by 0 bases and J by 8 bases, leaving 6 bases between them. The CDR3 is 12 amino acids. As DNA, the CDR3 is TGTGCCAGCAGCTTGGGCGTGGACACCATATATTTT. This gives the protein CASSLGVDTIYF.

This clone occurred once. V usage is TRBV28 and J usage is TRBJ1-2; 10 nucleotides match TRBD1. The CDR3 runs 13 residues. Germline V gene sequence: CDR1 MDHEN, CDR2 SYDVKM. V dropped 6 bases and J dropped 6; count of bases not matched to a gene: 4. CDR3 protein: CASRIGTGDGYTF. The CDR3 bases are TGTGCCAGCAGGATAGGGACAGGGGATGGCTACACCTTC.

The chain combines TRBV18 with TRBJ2-1; 7 nucleotides line up with TRBD1. CDR3 length equals 14 residues. In germline, CDR1 is KGHSH, CDR2 LQKENI. The V gene end was trimmed by 1 base and the J gene end by 5 bases; junction bases not matched to a gene: 2. The CDR3, as DNA: TGTGCCAGCTCACCACTGGACAGGAACAATGAGCAGTTCTTC. This encodes CASSPLDRNNEQFF.

In its sample, this clone was seen many times. The chain links TRBV6-1 to TRBJ2-7, with D tentatively TRBD2 (6 bases). The CDR3 has 11 amino acids. V shed 0 bases and J shed 9 bases, with 6 bases lying between them. Germline-derived CDR1 and CDR2 are MNHNS and SASEGT. CDR3 sequence (DNA): TGTGCCAGCAGTGAAGCCGGGGGGCAGTACTTC. Its translation is CASSEAGGQYF.

The rearrangement joins TRBV24-1 to TRBJ2-7; 12 nucleotides agree with TRBD2. The germline V gene encodes CDR1 KGHDR and CDR2 SFDVKD. V shed 3 bases, J shed 9 bases, and the junction held 2 bases outside the gene matches. This CDR3 spans 13 amino acids. The CDR3 sequence: CATSDGLAGRQYF. CDR3 DNA sequence: TGTGCCACCAGTGATGGACTAGCGGGGCGGCAGTACTTC.

The rearrangement links TRBV7-9 to TRBJ2-1; 9 nucleotides match TRBD1. This CDR3 has 15 amino acids. After removal of 2 bases from V and 4 bases from J, the junction contained 3 bases not matched to a gene. Germline CDR1 reads SEHNR; CDR2 reads FQNEAQ (reference sequence). The CDR3 spells CASSLPGQGYNEQFF. The CDR3 region has the DNA TGTGCCAGCAGCTTACCGGGACAGGGTTACAATGAGCAGTTCTTC. The complete variable domain, with remaining parts taken from reference TRBV7-9 and TRBJ2-1, reads DTGVSQNPRHKITKRGQNVTFRCDPISEHNRLYWYRQTLGQGPEFLTYFQNEAQLEKSRLLSDRFSAERPKGSFSTLEIQRTEQGDSAMYLCASSLPGQGYNEQFFGPGTRLTVL.

The rearrangement joins TRBV5-1 to TRBJ1-4; 9 nucleotides match TRBD1. V dropped 4 bases and J dropped 5; count of bases not matched to a gene: 6. Per the germline V gene, CDR1 is SGHRS and CDR2 is YFSETQ. CDR3 length: 15 amino acids. The CDR3 loop reads CASSLRTGENEKLFF. For the CDR3, the DNA is TGCGCCAGCAGCCTACGGACAGGGGAGAATGAAAAACTGTTTTTT.

Many counts were recorded for this clone. V is TRBV12-2 and J is TRBJ1-2; the listed D gene, TRBD1, was not tested against the DNA. TRBV12-2 is designated a pseudogene. The length of the CDR3 is 12 residues. CDR3 in DNA: TGTGCAAGTCGGGACAGTAACTATGGCTACACCTTC. Amino acid sequence: CASRDSNYGYTF.

The chain is built from TRBV7-9 and TRBJ1-2; tentatively, D is TRBD1 (6 bases). CDR1 is SEHNR, CDR2 FQNEAQ, per germline (reference sequence). V lost 6 bases, J lost 5 bases, and 19 bases lay in between. This CDR3 has 15 residues. The CDR3 region has the DNA TGTGCCAGCAGTTATCTACCGGACAGTAAATATGGCTACACCTTC. This translates into CASSYLPDSKYGYTF.

The gene calls are TRBV7-9 and TRBJ2-3; the match to TRBD1 covers 7 bases. The V segment lost 1 base and the J segment 2 bases; nucleotides outside the gene matches: 9. The CDR3 totals 17 residues. Germline CDR1 is SEHNR and CDR2 is FQNEAQ (reference sequence). CDR3 loop: CASSLVWLQGPTDTQYF. The DNA for the CDR3 is TGTGCCAGCAGCTTAGTCTGGTTACAGGGGCCCACAGATACGCAGTATTTT.